The 2 T cell receptor beta chains listed next were all sequenced from one sample in a study of identical twins. TCRdb called the 5' RACE reads again in MiXCR, with one record for every CDR3 protein. The sample shows a few hundred thousand distinct CDR3 sequences, roughly 7.1% of them seen only once. These data are also associated with another study on T cells expressing NK-cell markers.

The sample consisted of CD8+ T cells sorted from blood. Receptors were obtained from a woman aged 18-30 years in good health.

At least ten counts were recorded for this clonotype. The chain recombines TRBV6-5 with TRBJ1-4; weak D call: TRBD1 (6 bases). CDR1 and CDR2 (germline): MNHEY, SVGAGI. This CDR3 spans 16 amino acids. Deletions cut 2 bases from V and 5 bases from J, with 15 bases between. Written as DNA, the CDR3 is TGTGCCAGCAGTTACCCTCCCCCCCAGGGGAATGAAAAACTGTTTTTT. This encodes CASSYPPPQGNEKLFF.

This clonotype was observed a handful of times. This chain uses TRBV5-1 with TRBJ2-2; 11 nucleotides match TRBD2. The CDR3 has 17 residues. V was clipped by 4 bases and J by 5 bases; unmatched bases: 10. Per germline, CDR1 SGHRS and CDR2 YFSETQ. CDR3 in amino acids: CASSLLTSGARTGELFF. In DNA form, the CDR3 reads TGCGCCAGCAGCCTACTGACTAGCGGGGCCAGGACCGGGGAGCTGTTTTTT.